This T cell receptor beta chain was identified during a study of low-dose radiotherapy and immunotherapy resistance in tumors. Study-level information: Cohort 1 was given 0.5 Gy fractions every 2 weeks, 6.5 Gy in total.

CDR3 length equals 14 residues. Per germline, CDR1 SGHRS and CDR2 YFSETQ. The V gene lost 4 bases and the J gene lost 5 bases, with 15 bases spanning the gap. With TRAV- and TRBV-specific primers, first-strand cDNA was made, covering the alpha and beta chains. TCRs were put through approximately 21 PCR cycles of amplification with Phusion. A constant-region primer and the V-primer adapter served as the primer pair. A single record per CDR3 protein comes from TCRdb applying MiXCR to the reads. Of around 9,300 distinct CDR3 sequences in the sample, around 63% were seen once. The J gene is TRBJ1-1, the V gene TRBV5-1; D unresolved. The receptor's source is a human donor with advanced metastatic prostate, ovarian, gallbladder or colorectal cancer (not recorded which). This table probably holds off-target reads from a library built for another chain. For the CDR3, the DNA is TGCGCCAGCAGCGTAGGCGGGGATTCGACTGAAGCTTTCTTT. Translating gives CASSVGGDSTEAFF.